This is a list of T cell receptor beta chains from one sample in a study of T cell responses to AZD1222 COVID-19 vaccine. Assay: immunoSEQ multiplex PCR; the TCRdb copy retains only in-frame clones and omits some. The profile covers about 140,000 clones, with over 75% appearing a single time and approximately 3.6% taken by the ten largest. This specimen consisted of peripheral blood, obtained on day 0 of AZD1222 vaccination. The receptor source for this set is an adult in good health. The CDR3 runs from the conserved cysteine through the conserved F or W. Not every row has a clone size; where given, it reads once, few, many or a size class.

>NA|TRBJ1-1|TRBV9
CASSVGLVNTEAFF
>NA|TRBJ1-2|TRBV20-1
CSASSGTVGYGYTF
>NA|TRBJ2-1|TRBV10-3
CVISEPGQVTLGQFF
>NA|TRBJ2-7|TRBV12-3/TRBV12-4
CASSYRGGYEQYF
>NA|TRBJ1-4|TRBV19
CASSQGTGANEKLFF
>NA|TRBJ2-3|TRBV27
CASKNTDTQYF
>NA|TRBJ1-2|TRBV19
CASSIDSLYGYTF
>NA|TRBJ1-4|TRBV7-6
CASSLDPGTGSEKLFF
>NA|TRBJ2-6|TRBV5-1
CASSLDRGLAGANVLTF
>few|TRBJ1-2|TRBV28
CASRLRAGYTF
>NA|TRBJ1-2|TRBV5-1
CASSLAGGGSYGYTF
>once|TRBJ2-5|TRBV6-5
CASSYTQGARETQYF
>NA|TRBJ2-2|TRBV6-5
CASSLRLAPLPGELFF
>NA|TRBJ2-2|TRBV6-1
CASSETGFTGELFF
>NA|TRBJ1-1|TRBV6-5
CASSYSIKDRMPEAFF
>NA|TRBJ1-6|TRBV5-6
CASSLDRTNSPLHF
>once|TRBJ2-6|TRBV4-3
CASSPGATSGGSGANVLTF
>NA|TRBJ2-2|TRBV12-3/TRBV12-4
CASSPGTGELFF
>NA|TRBJ1-6|TRBV10-3
CAISGGVGNSPLHF
>NA|TRBJ2-1|TRBV15
CATSRDASTYNEQFF
>NA|TRBJ2-6|TRBV9
CASSVRDFASGANVLTF
>NA|TRBJ2-7|TRBV12-5
CASAPGATWGYEQYF
>NA|TRBJ1-2|TRBV29-1
CSVTDGAANYGYTF
>few|TRBJ1-4|TRBV24-1
CATSDAGQGDEKLFF
>NA|TRBJ2-7|TRBV7-2
CASSDLGGTYEQYF
>NA|TRBJ1-3|TRBV6-5
CASSPEGNTIYF
>NA|TRBJ1-4|TRBV6-9
CASTPTPYSGNATNEKLFF
>NA|TRBJ1-1|TRBV6-6
CASSGQGYTEAFF
>NA|TRBJ1-1|TRBV11-3
CASSFSGSGTEAFF
>few|TRBJ1-2|TRBV13
CASSLSGQGRGYTF
>NA|TRBJ2-2|TRBV27
CASSLLGWGPGELFF
>once|TRBJ2-4|TRBV11-3
CASSLGSGQGKNIQYF
>once|TRBJ2-1|TRBV6-2/TRBV6-3
CASSYSGLAGGSNEQFF
>NA|TRBJ2-7|TRBV19
CASSINQREGYEQYF
>NA|TRBJ2-3|TRBV19
CASSTPPAGTQYF
>NA|TRBJ2-3|TRBV13
CASSLGDGGNTDTQYF
>NA|TRBJ1-2|TRBV28
CASSSLRQGGFGYTF
>NA|TRBJ2-2|TRBV6-5
CASRSSGGNTGELFF
>once|TRBJ1-4|TRBV5-1
CASSLEDRAEKLFF
>NA|TRBJ1-1|TRBV19
CASSIVQERGAAFF
>NA|TRBJ1-3|TRBV6-5
CASSYGTASGNTIYF
>NA|TRBJ1-4|TRBV3-1/TRBV3-2
CASSQERGGAEKLFF
>NA|TRBJ1-2|TRBV27
CASSRFGSTNYGYTF
>NA|TRBJ1-3|TRBV7-2
CASSSTSWTAFYF
>NA|TRBJ1-6|TRBV20-1
CSARDDKSLHF
>NA|TRBJ2-7|TRBV5-1
CASSHTHRGGYEQYF